This entry describes one T cell receptor beta chain. No antigen is known for it. It has no much larger one-base neighbor in the sample; base qualities were not kept. This sample is part of a study of response to subunit inactivated influenza vaccine (dated by TCRdb to between 2018 and 2020). At the level of the whole study: The study used deep quantitative T cell receptor repertoire profiling to track responses to a trivalent subunit inactivated influenza vaccine. Results and caveats for the whole study, not just this receptor: According to the authors, only a limited number of new T cells may be recruited by each seasonal influenza vaccination.

The receptor library was made with RT-PCR. Sequenced on an Illumina HiSeq 2500. Clones were called with MiXCR by TCRdb after fastp trimmed the public reads at Q25, and only in-frame beta chains were retained. Each entry is one CDR3 protein sequence, shown with its most common DNA and genes. The sample profile shows about 610,000 distinct CDR3 sequences; around 13% of them were found once. The ten biggest clones cover around 10% of the sample. CDR1 and CDR2 (SGHDT, YYEEEE) derive from the germline V gene. The CDR3 sequence holds 17 residues, the cysteine and phenylalanine included. Only the CDR3 part of the read is kept: 51 bases, read in frame from the first base. V ends up 1 base short and J 0 bases short, with an unmatched junction base count of 5.

This specimen was PBMCs from blood, taken roughly 12 days after vaccination. The sequence came from a man aged 50-59 years who received an inactivated influenza vaccine. Donor details come from another sample of the same person, matched by shared clones. The chain is made from TRBV5-6 and TRBJ2-1; 9 nucleotides in the junction match TRBD2. The sequenced DNA: TGTGCCAGCAGCTTGAAGCTAGCGGGGAACTCCTACAATGAGCAGTTCTTC. The encoded protein is CASSLKLAGNSYNEQFF.